A selection of T cell receptor beta chains follows, all from one sample in a study of T-cell memory formation after mild COVID-19. One entry per CDR3 protein, called by TCRdb with MiXCR from the 5' RACE reads. The data show around 200,000 distinct CDR3 sequences, more than 15% seen once. Sequenced: PBMCs or a T cell subset sorted from them (not recorded which). The receptors derive from an adult woman who had mild COVID-19 (a few samples of this study predate the infection). Cell type and time point are not known. Both conserved end residues are part of each CDR3.

v_call: TRBV7-3
j_call: TRBJ2-3
cdr3_aa: CASSPTSSTDTQYF

v_call: TRBV12-3/TRBV12-4
j_call: TRBJ2-3
cdr3_aa: CASSLGGPGSTDTQYF

v_call: TRBV24-1
j_call: TRBJ2-5
cdr3_aa: CATSDDGQGRETQYF

v_call: TRBV18
j_call: TRBJ1-1
cdr3_aa: CASLTSGLNTEAFF

v_call: TRBV12-3/TRBV12-4
j_call: TRBJ1-5
cdr3_aa: CASSEQGARRQPQHF

v_call: TRBV10-1
j_call: TRBJ2-5
cdr3_aa: CASRRDGGDGLETQYF

v_call: TRBV7-2
j_call: TRBJ2-1
cdr3_aa: CASSLRRLGNEQFF

v_call: TRBV10-3
j_call: TRBJ2-3
cdr3_aa: CAIRSLAGGVTDTQYF

v_call: TRBV20-1
j_call: TRBJ2-3
cdr3_aa: CSASRRTTDTQYF

v_call: TRBV20-1
j_call: TRBJ1-1
cdr3_aa: CSARVESLFWAFF

v_call: TRBV5-5
j_call: TRBJ2-3
cdr3_aa: CASSLDVAPDTQYF

v_call: TRBV29-1
j_call: TRBJ2-3
cdr3_aa: CSVRYGHNTDTQYF